These 8 T cell receptor beta chains share one sample of origin, sequenced in a study of blood T cell repertoires in COVID-19. TCRdb's copy holds only in-frame clones and misses some; the assay was immunoSEQ multiplex PCR. The sample consists of about 190,000 clones, around nine tenths of them appearing once. The sequencing input was peripheral blood. These receptors came from a man aged 45-65 years with acute or convalescent COVID-19.

This rearrangement joins TRBV10-2 to TRBJ1-5; D call uncertain. V was pared by 6 bases and J by 0 bases, with 6 bases between. The V gene's germline CDR1 is WSHSY and CDR2 SAAADI. The CDR3 sequence is 13 residues long. Here the CDR3 DNA reads TGCGCCAGCAGCCCAAATAGCAATCAGCCCCAGCATTTT. Protein: CASSPNSNQPQHF.

The rearrangement joins TRBV7-9 to TRBJ2-5; maybe TRBD1 (5 bases). Trimming pared 5 bases from V and 2 bases from J, leaving 15 bases between. CDR1 and CDR2 from the germline V gene are SEHNR and FQNEAQ (reference sequence). This CDR3 contains 15 residues. The CDR3 here is CASSPPDRRQETQYF. The CDR3, as DNA: TGTGCCAGCAGCCCCCCCGACAGAAGACAAGAGACCCAGTACTTC.

The gene calls are TRBV28 and TRBJ1-3; 8 nucleotides line up with TRBD1. This CDR3 comprises 17 residues. V was pared by 3 bases and J by 3 bases, with 10 bases of the junction left unmatched. The germline V gene encodes CDR1 MDHEN and CDR2 SYDVKM. CDR3 protein: CASSFSLDREGGNTIYF. The CDR3 DNA is TGTGCCAGCAGTTTTTCCTTGGACAGGGAGGGTGGAAACACCATATATTTT.

The V gene is TRBV7-9, the J gene TRBJ1-5; no firm D call. The V gene lost 5 bases and the J gene lost 1 base, with 9 bases spanning the gap. The germline V gene encodes CDR1 SEHNR and CDR2 FQNEAQ (reference sequence). There are 14 residues in the CDR3. CDR3 sequence reads: CASSPRWSNQPQHF. In DNA form, the CDR3 reads TGTGCCAGCAGCCCGCGTTGGAGCAATCAGCCCCAGCATTTT. Supplemented by reference TRBV7-9 and TRBJ1-5, the full variable domain reads DTGVSQNPRHKITKRGQNVTFRCDPISEHNRLYWYRQTLGQGPEFLTYFQNEAQLEKSRLLSDRFSAERPKGSFSTLEIQRTEQGDSAMYLCASSPRWSNQPQHFGDGTRLSIL.

This clone came up once. The chain carries TRBV11-1 and TRBJ1-1; 9 bases agree with TRBD1. The germline gives CDR1 SGHAT, CDR2 FQDESV (reference sequence). V shed 4 bases, J shed 4 bases, and the junction held 4 bases outside the gene matches. There are 14 residues in the CDR3. The CDR3 is CASSYRDRATEAFF. CDR3 bases: TGTGCCAGCAGCTACCGGGACAGGGCCACTGAAGCTTTCTTT.

The chain combines TRBV6-2 or TRBV6-3 with TRBJ2-7; 10 bases fit TRBD2. Germline V lookup: CDR1 MNHEY, CDR2 SVGEGT. The CDR3 loop spans 15 amino acids. The V gene end was trimmed by 3 bases and the J gene end by 2 bases; junction bases not matched to a gene: 4. The CDR3 sequence is CASSYQRGGPYEQYV. The CDR3 DNA is TGTGCCAGCAGTTATCAGCGGGGGGGGCCCTACGAGCAGTACGTC.

The chain recombines TRBV15 with TRBJ2-7; tentative D call: TRBD2 (6 bases). This CDR3 region has 13 residues. Germline V lookup: CDR1 LNHNV, CDR2 YYDKDF (reference sequence). The ends were cut back, 0 bases at V and 6 bases at J, with 9 bases in the middle. The CDR3 coding sequence is TGTGCCACCAGCAGAGATTTGGGGGGCGAGCAGTACTTC. This codes for CATSRDLGGEQYF.

The genes are TRBV7-9 and TRBJ2-7; D is ambiguous. This CDR3 spans 13 amino acids. CDR1 and CDR2 (germline): SEHNR, FQNEAQ (reference sequence). The ends were cut back, 5 bases at V and 4 bases at J, with 12 bases in the middle. This CDR3 is CASSPHETYEQYF. The CDR3, as DNA: TGTGCCAGCAGCCCCCATGAGACATACGAGCAGTACTTC.